This T cell receptor beta chain was documented in a study of identical twins. TCRdb redid the calling of the 5' RACE reads with MiXCR, one entry per CDR3 protein. The table shows around 1.7 million distinct CDR3 sequences, with around 29% occurring only once. A word on this clonotype: The junction departs from germline at one end; a sequencing error may be responsible.

There are 15 residues in the CDR3. In germline, CDR1 is LNHNV, CDR2 YYDKDF (reference sequence). This chain joins TRBV15 and TRBJ2-1, with TRBD2 matching over 12 bases. The specimen sequenced was cord blood. This receptor was identified in a newborn girl in good health. The CDR3: CVTRTTSGRFIEQFF. The CDR3 coding sequence is TGTGTCACCAGGACGACTAGCGGGAGATTTATTGAGCAGTTCTTC.